What follows is one T cell receptor delta chain and its context. Its antigen remains unknown. A single base is all that separates this from a far larger clone, so a read error is likely. Within the sample, other DNA sequences also encode this same CDR3. Gammadelta T cells were flow-sorted from PBMC into Vgamma9/Vdelta2+ and Vdelta2-negative populations for bulk analysis. This record comes from a study of γδ T cells in repeated Plasmodium falciparum infection. Whole-study results and caveats: Malian children's Vdelta2-negative repertoires appeared more expanded and less diverse than Australians'.

The length of the CDR3 is 25 residues. Germline-derived CDR1 and CDR2 are TSWWSYY and QGS. TCRdb fed the multiplex PCR reads into CATT to redo clone calling. The table lists approximately 90,000 delta-chain clones, 0.85% to 1% of them singletons. Material for sequencing was gamma-delta T cells from blood. The clonotype comes from a pool of human donors (malaria-infected and uninfected, not separated). The chain employs TRDV1 and TRDJ1; 13 bases are shared with TRDD3. No J gene is reported in TCRdb; it was inferred here by comparing the DNA with germline. CDR3 coding DNA: TGCGCTCTTGGGGAACGGTTCCTACGTTTGGACTGGGGGATACGCGGGGTTAGGCACACCGATAAACTCATCTTT. Translating it yields CALGERFLRLDWGIRGVRHTDKLIF.